There are a few counts of the clone carrying this T cell receptor (beta chain). Its cognate antigen is unknown. The data are from a study of T cells after yellow fever vaccination. Study-wide findings and caveats: The secondary T-cell response peaked on day 5, not day 15, but was weaker. There was a possibility that FACS-sorted repertoires contained abundant clonotypes contaminating from the bulk population. Post-booster reappearance was seen for most primary-vaccination clones (just under 97% CD4, 75% to 90% CD8).

Via MiXCR, TCRdb re-called the 5' RACE reads, giving one row per CDR3 protein. Of about 340,000 distinct CDR3 sequences in the sample, approximately 13% were seen once. The CDR3 sequence is 16 residues long. From germline, CDR1 is SGHTA and CDR2 FQGNSA. J lost 5 bases, V lost 2 bases, and 4 bases had no gene match. The sequence was collected from a man younger than 35 who received the YFV17D yellow fever vaccine. The rearrangement uses TRBV7-2 and TRBJ2-3; 13 nucleotides line up with TRBD2. Sequencing used CD4+ T cells sorted from PBMCs, obtained 15 days after the yellow fever booster vaccination. The CDR3 spells CASSLTSGGAIDTQYF. CDR3 nucleotides: TGTGCCAGCAGCTTAACTAGCGGGGGGGCAATAGATACGCAGTATTTT. Using reference TRBV7-2 and TRBJ2-3 for the parts outside the CDR3, the full variable domain is GAGVSQSPSNKVTEKGKDVELRCDPISGHTALYWYRQSLGQGLEFLIYFQGNSAPDKSGLPSDRFSAERTGGSVSTLTIQRTQQEDSAVYLCASSLTSGGAIDTQYFGPGTRLTVL.